The present TCR beta chain was sequenced within a study of control samples from healthy donors and cancer patients. TCRdb keeps only in-frame clones here, not all; method: immunoSEQ multiplex PCR. This table has 100,000 to 150,000 clones, approximately 91% appearing once. V was shortened by 3 bases and J by 5 bases, with 11 bases between the two germline ends. Per the germline V gene, CDR1 is LNHDA and CDR2 is SQIVND (reference sequence). There are 13 residues in the CDR3. This clone has only one observation. The sequence came from a woman younger than 35 in good health. The J gene is TRBJ2-7, the V gene TRBV19; D gene ambiguous. Sequencing was carried out using blood. CDR3 loop: CASSIDLYNEQYF. The CDR3 coding sequence is TGTGCCAGTAGTATCGACCTTTACAACGAGCAGTACTTC.